These 8 T cell receptor beta chains came from one sample sequenced in a study of blood T cells in healthy people across ages. Primed by a sample-barcoded 5' primer and a J-beta primer mix, a second PCR proceeded for 7 to 11 cycles. TCRdb reanalysed the 5' RACE reads using MiXCR and keeps one entry per CDR3 protein. The sample lists roughly 700,000 distinct CDR3 sequences, about a third seen once, with about 16% in the top ten. Sequenced input: blood. These receptors originate from an elderly woman in good health.

V and J are TRBV20-1 and TRBJ2-3, with D possibly matching TRBD2 (6 bases). Germline CDR1 reads DFQATT; CDR2 reads SNEGSKA (reference sequence). CDR3 length: 12 amino acids. Trimming removed 3 bases at V and 6 bases at J, with 10 bases between. This CDR3 is CSASSRGDTQYF. The CDR3 coding sequence is TGCAGTGCTAGTTCGCGGGGCGATACGCAGTATTTT.

The rearrangement joins TRBV20-1 to TRBJ2-1, with TRBD2 identical over 8 bases. TRBJ2-7 explains the end of the DNA better; the J call may be wrong. This CDR3 has 16 amino acids. Germline CDR1 reads DFQATT; CDR2 reads SNEGSKA (reference sequence). The CDR3 sequence: CSFHNLEREFYNEQYF. CDR3 DNA sequence: TGCAGCTTCCATAATCTAGAGCGGGAGTTCTACAATGAGCAGTACTTC.

This clonotype was seen repeatedly, ten times or more. The V gene is TRBV7-9, the J gene TRBJ2-7, with TRBD1 matching over 8 bases. This CDR3 has 15 residues. V trimming: 1 base; J trimming: 6 bases; junction bases outside the gene matches: 8. Germline CDR1 is SEHNR and CDR2 is FQNEAQ (reference sequence). CDR3 region: CASSLGPTGVSEQYF. The CDR3 DNA is TGTGCCAGCAGCTTAGGTCCGACAGGGGTTTCCGAGCAGTACTTC.

This clonotype turned up a few times. The chain's CDR3 is CASSFLAGGPKNEQFF. CDR3 sequence (DNA): TGTGCCAGCAGTTTCCTAGCGGGGGGGCCTAAGAATGAGCAGTTCTTC. The chain recombines TRBV6-2 or TRBV6-3 with TRBJ2-1, with 12 bases matching TRBD2. Germline V gene lookup returns CDR1 MNHEY and CDR2 SVGEGT. V lost 4 bases to trimming and J lost 7 bases; unmatched junction nucleotides: 8. The CDR3 has 16 amino acids.

The chain combines TRBV20-1 with TRBJ2-4; D remains ambiguous. Judging by the DNA end, TRBJ2-7 fits better; the J call may be wrong. The CDR3 sequence is 13 residues long. The germline V gene encodes CDR1 DFQATT and CDR2 SNEGSKA (reference sequence). This CDR3 is CSASDPSLYEQYF. CDR3 nucleotide sequence: TGCAGTGCTAGTGATCCCTCTCTCTACGAGCAGTACTTC.

This clonotype was observed many times. This chain joins TRBV11-2 and TRBJ1-2; D gene uncertain. The germline gives CDR1 SGHAT, CDR2 FQNNGV. V dropped 1 base and J dropped 0 bases, with 9 bases sitting between them. The CDR3 loop spans 15 amino acids. This chain's CDR3 is CASSLVESANYGYTF. In DNA, the CDR3 is TGTGCCAGCAGCTTAGTAGAGTCAGCTAACTATGGCTACACCTTC.

This clonotype has a handful of counts. Given a much more abundant clone one base away, this may be a read error. The gene calls are TRBV5-1 and TRBJ2-4, with no clear D. The CDR3 covers 13 residues. Deletions cut 4 bases from V and 13 bases from J, with 18 bases between. Germline CDR1 and CDR2: SGHRS and YFSETQ. In DNA, the CDR3 is TGCGCCAGCAGCCCCCTATTGGGGAATGAGCAGTACTTC. Its protein is CASSPLLGNEQYF.

Details on this clonotype: Given a much more abundant clone one base away, this may be a read error. The DNA for the CDR3 is TGCAGTGCTGGTGGGCGACCCGACGGCAATGAGCAGTTCTTC. It translates to CSAGGRPDGNEQFF. This chain links TRBV20-1 with TRBJ2-1; D is unresolved. This CDR3 comprises 14 residues. Germline CDR1 is DFQATT and CDR2 is SNEGSKA (reference sequence). V was pared by 5 bases and J by 6 bases, with 17 bases between.